These T cell receptor beta chains were read from a single sample in a study of shared clonotypes between healthy human individuals. Assay: immunoSEQ multiplex PCR; the TCRdb copy retains only in-frame clones and omits some. This sample has about 2 million clones, with just under 95% found just once. The sequenced material came from naive CD8+ T cells sorted from blood. These receptors originate from a man between 18 and 35 years old in good health. Both conserved end residues are part of each CDR3. D genes are given only for firm matches. Clone size is given for some rows only: seen once, a few or many times, or a class if the clone is expanded.

V	D	size	J	CDR3	DNA
TRBV23-1	TRBD1	.	TRBJ2-7	CASRTLGQDSRYF	TGCGCCAGCAGGACCTTGGGACAGGACTCTAGGTACTTC
TRBV28	.	.	TRBJ2-1	CASSLGMSNEQFF	TGTGCCAGCAGTTTGGGGATGAGCAATGAGCAGTTCTTC
TRBV11-3	.	.	TRBJ2-7	CASSLENRYEQYF	TGTGCCAGCAGCTTAGAAAACAGATACGAGCAGTACTTC
TRBV28	.	.	TRBJ2-7	CASSFGQFSYEQYF	TGTGCCAGCAGTTTTGGTCAATTTTCCTACGAGCAGTACTTC
TRBV30	.	.	TRBJ1-1	CAWNLGVFAEAFF	TGTGCCTGGAATTTAGGCGTTTTCGCTGAAGCTTTCTTT
TRBV15	.	.	TRBJ2-7	CATSGRESEQYF	TGTGCCACCAGCGGTAGAGAGAGTGAGCAGTACTTC
TRBV19	TRBD1	.	TRBJ2-2	CASTPGGTGELFF	TGTGCCAGTACCCCAGGGGGCACCGGGGAGCTGTTTTTT
TRBV5-4	TRBD2	.	TRBJ2-7	CASSPSSGMWEQYF	TGTGCCAGCAGCCCTTCTAGCGGGATGTGGGAGCAGTACTTC
TRBV28	.	.	TRBJ2-7	CASSFGGTIEQYF	TGTGCCAGCAGTTTTGGGGGGACGATCGAGCAGTACTTC
TRBV29-1	TRBD2	.	TRBJ2-1	CSVVTLLAGGPQNEQFF	TGCAGCGTTGTCACTCTCCTGGCGGGGGGGCCTCAGAATGAGCAGTTCTTC
TRBV7-6	TRBD2	.	TRBJ2-7	CASSPSGLSHEQYF	TGTGCCAGCAGCCCTTCGGGACTAAGTCACGAGCAGTACTTC
TRBV27	TRBD1	.	TRBJ2-7	CASSLRTGVSSEQYF	TGTGCCAGCAGTTTAAGGACAGGGGTGAGTTCCGAGCAGTACTTC
TRBV27	.	.	TRBJ1-4	CASSPGRVWEKLFF	TGTGCCAGCAGTCCCGGCCGGGTTTGGGAAAAACTGTTTTTT
TRBV6-5	.	.	TRBJ2-5	CATGDAQETQYF	TGTGCCACGGGGGACGCTCAAGAGACCCAGTACTTC
TRBV7-6	.	.	TRBJ2-5	CASKDFPEGETQYF	TGTGCCAGCAAGGACTTTCCCGAGGGAGAGACCCAGTACTTC
TRBV7-9	.	.	TRBJ2-7	CASSSDSPYEQYF	TGTGCCAGCAGCTCCGACTCCCCCTACGAGCAGTACTTC
TRBV9	.	.	TRBJ1-2	CASSVPETVYGYTF	TGTGCCAGCAGCGTCCCGGAGACAGTTTATGGCTACACCTTC
TRBV10-3	TRBD1	.	TRBJ1-2	CAISDPGTGEYGYTF	TGTGCCATCAGTGACCCCGGGACAGGGGAGTATGGCTACACCTTC
TRBV9	.	.	TRBJ1-1	CASSVAADVGGYGTEAFF	TGTGCCAGCAGCGTAGCCGCCGATGTGGGGGGCTATGGCACTGAAGCTTTCTTT
TRBV10-2	.	.	TRBJ1-1	CASSDMNTEAFF	TGCGCCAGCAGTGATATGAACACTGAAGCTTTCTTT
TRBV5-6	.	.	TRBJ1-3	CASSLEGHFNPSSGNTIYF	TGTGCCAGCAGCTTGGAGGGACACTTTAACCCCAGCTCTGGAAACACCATATATTTT
TRBV5-1	.	.	TRBJ2-7	CASSPLTSDEQYF	TGCGCCAGCAGCCCCCTGACTAGTGACGAGCAGTACTTC
TRBV6-5	.	.	TRBJ2-3	CASSYSEGPDTQYF	TGTGCCAGCAGTTACTCGGAAGGGCCAGATACGCAGTATTTT
TRBV7-9	TRBD1	.	TRBJ1-4	CASSLAGQGVSTNEKLFF	TGTGCCAGCAGCTTAGCGGGACAGGGGGTGTCAACTAATGAAAAACTGTTTTTT
TRBV6-5	TRBD2	.	TRBJ2-7	CASSYLPSGVPYEQYF	TGTGCCAGCAGTTACCTGCCTAGCGGGGTCCCCTACGAGCAGTACTTC
TRBV13	TRBD2	.	TRBJ2-1	CASRLAGANNEQFF	TGTGCCAGCAGATTAGCGGGAGCGAACAATGAGCAGTTCTTC
TRBV5-4	.	.	TRBJ1-1	CASSLGGAHSEAFF	TGTGCCAGCAGCTTGGGAGGGGCGCATTCTGAAGCTTTCTTT
TRBV14	.	.	TRBJ2-7	CASSQDLARGYEQYF	TGTGCCAGCAGCCAAGATCTTGCCAGGGGCTACGAGCAGTACTTC
TRBV29-1	.	.	TRBJ1-4	CSVTGIGTNEKLFF	TGCAGCGTAACAGGGATAGGGACTAATGAAAAACTGTTTTTT
TRBV29-1	TRBD2	.	TRBJ2-7	CSVILAGRNYEQYF	TGCAGCGTGATTTTAGCGGGGAGAAACTACGAGCAGTACTTC
TRBV18	TRBD2	.	TRBJ2-7	CASSPPPSGNDEQYF	TGTGCCAGCTCACCACCACCTAGCGGGAACGACGAGCAGTACTTC
TRBV30	.	.	TRBJ1-1	CAWSVSGPGTEAFF	TGTGCCTGGAGTGTGTCGGGCCCTGGGACTGAAGCTTTCTTT
TRBV9	.	.	TRBJ2-7	CASSVGGSYEQYF	TGTGCCAGCAGCGTTGGGGGTTCCTACGAGCAGTACTTC
TRBV7-9	TRBD1	.	TRBJ1-6	CASSIGQGVPSPLHF	TGTGCCAGCAGCATTGGACAGGGGGTCCCTTCACCCCTCCACTTT
TRBV4-1	.	.	TRBJ2-1	CASSQSSATYNEQFF	TGCGCCAGCAGCCAAAGCAGCGCCACCTACAATGAGCAGTTCTTC
TRBV7-9	.	.	TRBJ2-7	CASSLEGVSYEQYF	TGTGCCAGCAGCCTAGAGGGGGTCTCCTACGAGCAGTACTTC
TRBV9	TRBD2	.	TRBJ2-7	CASSVDGRPHWDEQYF	TGTGCCAGCAGCGTCGACGGGAGGCCCCATTGGGACGAGCAGTACTTC
TRBV6-6	.	.	TRBJ1-1	CASSYPENTEAFF	TGTGCCAGCAGTTACCCAGAAAACACTGAAGCTTTCTTT
TRBV30	.	.	TRBJ2-5	CAWSVPASRLQETQYF	TGTGCCTGGAGTGTACCCGCTAGCAGACTCCAAGAGACCCAGTACTTC
TRBV30	TRBD2	.	TRBJ2-1	CAWSDPFSGGAYNEQFF	TGTGCCTGGAGTGACCCCTTCAGCGGGGGGGCCTACAATGAGCAGTTCTTC
TRBV6-1	.	.	TRBJ1-5	CASSEGYWGEGQPQHF	TGTGCCAGCAGTGAAGGTTATTGGGGGGAAGGTCAGCCCCAGCATTTT
TRBV5-6	.	.	TRBJ2-5	CASSGLQETQYF	TGTGCCAGCAGCGGACTCCAAGAGACCCAGTACTTC
TRBV28	.	once	TRBJ1-4	CASSPPGGGEKLFF	TGTGCCAGCAGTCCCCCTGGAGGGGGTGAAAAACTGTTTTTT
TRBV13	TRBD1	.	TRBJ2-7	CASSLEGQFYEQHF	TGTGCCAGCAGCTTAGAGGGACAGTTCTACGAGCAGCACTTC
TRBV2	TRBD2	.	TRBJ2-1	CAGLDGAGGPEQFF	TGTGCCGGCTTGGATGGAGCGGGGGGCCCTGAGCAGTTCTTC
TRBV27	.	.	TRBJ2-7	CASSFAPTGSYEQYF	TGTGCCAGCAGTTTCGCTCCGACAGGATCCTACGAGCAGTACTTC
TRBV30	.	.	TRBJ2-7	CAAEVSHYEQYF	TGTGCCGCGGAGGTCAGCCACTACGAGCAGTACTTC
TRBV7-3	TRBD2	.	TRBJ2-2	CASSSSGEGELFF	TGTGCCAGCAGCTCAAGCGGGGAAGGGGAGCTGTTTTTT
TRBV6-5	.	.	TRBJ2-7	CASSYNEEVYEQYF	TGTGCCAGCAGTTACAACGAGGAAGTATACGAGCAGTACTTC
TRBV25-1	.	.	TRBJ2-5	CASSEFGTTETQYF	TGTGCCAGCAGTGAATTCGGGACCACGGAGACCCAGTACTTC
TRBV6-5	.	.	TRBJ1-1	CASSYAGGLGDAFF	TGTGCCAGCAGTTATGCCGGGGGCTTGGGGGATGCTTTCTTT
TRBV5-6	.	.	TRBJ1-1	CASSLALTEAFF	TGTGCCAGCAGCTTGGCCTTAACTGAAGCTTTCTTT
TRBV19	TRBD2	.	TRBJ2-1	CASSILVAGEDNEQFF	TGTGCCAGTAGTATTTTGGTAGCGGGGGAAGACAATGAGCAGTTCTTC
TRBV7-8	.	.	TRBJ1-2	CASSLLGGNYGYTF	TGTGCCAGCAGCTTATTGGGCGGGAACTATGGCTACACCTTC
TRBV9	TRBD1	.	TRBJ2-1	CASSNRGQGYNEQFF	TGTGCCAGCAGCAACCGAGGACAGGGGTACAATGAGCAGTTCTTC
TRBV27	.	.	TRBJ1-2	CASSSLQYYGYTF	TGTGCCAGCAGCTCTCTCCAGTACTATGGCTACACCTTC
TRBV4-3	TRBD2	.	TRBJ2-1	CASSSGLADYNEQFF	TGCGCCAGCAGCAGTGGACTAGCGGATTACAATGAGCAGTTCTTC